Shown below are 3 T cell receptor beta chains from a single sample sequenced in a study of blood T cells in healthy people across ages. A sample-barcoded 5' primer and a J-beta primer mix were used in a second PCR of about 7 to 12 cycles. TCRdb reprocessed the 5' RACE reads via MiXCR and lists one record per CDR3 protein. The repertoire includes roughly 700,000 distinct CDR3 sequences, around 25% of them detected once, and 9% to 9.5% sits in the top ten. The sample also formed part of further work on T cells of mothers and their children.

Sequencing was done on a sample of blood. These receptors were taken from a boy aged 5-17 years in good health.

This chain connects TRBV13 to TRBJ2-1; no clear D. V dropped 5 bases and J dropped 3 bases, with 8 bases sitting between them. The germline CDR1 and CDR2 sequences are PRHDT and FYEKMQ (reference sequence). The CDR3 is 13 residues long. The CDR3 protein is CASSRPVYNEQFF. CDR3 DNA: TGTGCCAGCAGCAGACCCGTCTACAATGAGCAGTTCTTC.

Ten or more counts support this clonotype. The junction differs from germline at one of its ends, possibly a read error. This CDR3 is CASSHGGGETQYF. The CDR3 DNA sequence: TGTGCTAGCAGCCATGGGGGGGGTGAGACCCAGTACTTC. This chain links TRBV7-7 with TRBJ2-5, with 7 bases matching TRBD2. Germline V gene lookup returns CDR1 SSHAT and CDR2 FNYEAQ (reference sequence). This CDR3 is built from 13 residues.

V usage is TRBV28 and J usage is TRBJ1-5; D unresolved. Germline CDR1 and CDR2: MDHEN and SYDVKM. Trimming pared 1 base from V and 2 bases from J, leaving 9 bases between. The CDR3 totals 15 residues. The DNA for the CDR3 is TGTGCCAGCAGTTTATCCTCTTTGGGCAATCAGCCCCAGCATTTT. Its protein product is CASSLSSLGNQPQHF.